A selection of T cell receptor beta chains follows, all from one sample in a study of regulatory T cells in long-lasting Graves disease. A single record per CDR3 protein comes from TCRdb applying MiXCR to the multiplex PCR reads. The data show under 450,000 distinct CDR3 sequences, 23% seen once. The sequences come from peripheral blood mononuclear cells (PBMCs), collected when the disease was refractory, from a patient treated with antithyroid drugs. Receptors were obtained from a female donor with Graves disease. CDR3s include the opening cysteine and the closing phenylalanine or tryptophan. The D gene is left open where the match is weak. Not every row has a clone size; where given, it reads once, few, many or a size class.

v_gene: TRBV30; j_gene: TRBJ1-4; abundance: -; d_gene: -; len: 14; CDR3nt: TGTGCCTGGAGTGTACTACAAACTAATGAAAAACTGTTTTTT; CDR3aa: CAWSVLQTNEKLFF
v_gene: TRBV7-2; j_gene: TRBJ2-7; abundance: many; d_gene: TRBD1; len: 16; CDR3nt: TGTGCCAGCAGCTCGCTACGAGGGACAGATACCTACGAGCAGTACTTC; CDR3aa: CASSSLRGTDTYEQYF
v_gene: TRBV14; j_gene: TRBJ1-2; abundance: -; d_gene: -; len: 15; CDR3nt: TGTGCCAGCAGCCCCATCGTTGGGAGCTCTTATGGCTACACCTTC; CDR3aa: CASSPIVGSSYGYTF
v_gene: TRBV19; j_gene: TRBJ2-5; abundance: many; d_gene: -; len: 15; CDR3nt: TGTGCCAGTAGTATACAAGCGGAGGGGGGAGAGACCCAGTACTTC; CDR3aa: CASSIQAEGGETQYF
v_gene: TRBV12-3/TRBV12-4; j_gene: TRBJ2-3; abundance: few; d_gene: -; len: 24; CDR3nt: TGTGCCAGCAGTTTCTATGTCTCCTGGGACACCGACCCACCCAAACTATCTAGCACAGATACGCAGTATTTT; CDR3aa: CASSFYVSWDTDPPKLSSTDTQYF
v_gene: TRBV13; j_gene: TRBJ1-6; abundance: -; d_gene: TRBD1; len: 15; CDR3nt: TGTGCCAGCAGCCTCTACAGGGGGCAGGATTCACCCCTCCACTTT; CDR3aa: CASSLYRGQDSPLHF
v_gene: TRBV16; j_gene: TRBJ1-1; abundance: -; d_gene: -; len: 17; CDR3nt: TGTGCCAGCAGCCAGGTACAACAGGGCCAAACGAACACTGAAGCTTTCTTT; CDR3aa: CASSQVQQGQTNTEAFF
v_gene: TRBV25-1; j_gene: TRBJ2-7; abundance: few; d_gene: -; len: 14; CDR3nt: TGTGCCAGCAGTGAATTGGGCAGCCGCTACGAGCAGTACTTC; CDR3aa: CASSELGSRYEQYF
v_gene: TRBV7-2; j_gene: TRBJ2-1; abundance: -; d_gene: TRBD2; len: 15; CDR3nt: TGTGCTGAGAGGGGCGCGGGAGGGTACCACAATGAGCAGTTCTTC; CDR3aa: CAERGAGGYHNEQFF
v_gene: TRBV12-5; j_gene: TRBJ1-1; abundance: many; d_gene: -; len: 13; CDR3nt: TGTGCTAGTGCCGAGGAAGATAACACTGAAGCTTTCTTT; CDR3aa: CASAEEDNTEAFF
v_gene: TRBV28; j_gene: TRBJ1-2; abundance: many; d_gene: -; len: 14; CDR3nt: TGTGCCAGCAGTGGTCCGCCTCAGGGAGGAGGCTACACCTTC; CDR3aa: CASSGPPQGGGYTF
v_gene: TRBV28; j_gene: TRBJ2-7; abundance: many; d_gene: -; len: 13; CDR3nt: TGTGCCAGCAGTTCTGTTTCTGTCTACGAGCAGTACTTC; CDR3aa: CASSSVSVYEQYF
v_gene: TRBV19; j_gene: TRBJ1-1; abundance: -; d_gene: -; len: 15; CDR3nt: TGTGCCAGTAGTCCCCTAGGGGGGTCGGGCACTGAAGCTTTCTTT; CDR3aa: CASSPLGGSGTEAFF
v_gene: TRBV3-1; j_gene: TRBJ2-5; abundance: many; d_gene: -; len: 14; CDR3nt: TGTGCCAGCAGCCAAGATTCACTTCAAGAGACCCAGTACTTC; CDR3aa: CASSQDSLQETQYF
v_gene: TRBV29-1; j_gene: TRBJ2-1; abundance: -; d_gene: TRBD2; len: 13; CDR3nt: TGCAGCGCCAACGTAGCGGGAGCAGGGGAGCAGTTCTTC; CDR3aa: CSANVAGAGEQFF
v_gene: TRBV11-2; j_gene: TRBJ2-1; abundance: few; d_gene: TRBD2; len: 16; CDR3nt: TGTGCCAGCAGCTTCCATTCAGCGGGAGGGACGGATGAGCAGTTCTTC; CDR3aa: CASSFHSAGGTDEQFF
v_gene: TRBV12-3/TRBV12-4; j_gene: TRBJ2-1; abundance: few; d_gene: -; len: 14; CDR3nt: TGTGCCAGCAGTTTTTACGGCGGAAGCAATGAGCAGTTCTTC; CDR3aa: CASSFYGGSNEQFF
v_gene: TRBV27; j_gene: TRBJ2-7; abundance: -; d_gene: -; len: 15; CDR3nt: TGTGCCAGCAGGGGGTCGGTTGGCAGACCCTACGAGCAGTACTTC; CDR3aa: CASRGSVGRPYEQYF
v_gene: TRBV7-7; j_gene: TRBJ2-4; abundance: few; d_gene: TRBD2; len: 18; CDR3nt: TGTGCCAGCAGTTCCGGGACTAGCGGGAAAATTACCAAAAACATTCAGTACTTC; CDR3aa: CASSSGTSGKITKNIQYF
v_gene: TRBV15; j_gene: TRBJ2-7; abundance: -; d_gene: TRBD2; len: 17; CDR3nt: TGTGCCACCAGCAGAGATACTAGCGGGAGGAGCTCCTACGAGCAGTACTTC; CDR3aa: CATSRDTSGRSSYEQYF
v_gene: TRBV18; j_gene: TRBJ2-2; abundance: -; d_gene: -; len: 16; CDR3nt: TGTGCCAGCTCACCACCGGGGACCCTGAGTACCGGGGAGCTGTTTTTT; CDR3aa: CASSPPGTLSTGELFF
v_gene: TRBV30; j_gene: TRBJ1-4; abundance: many; d_gene: -; len: 11; CDR3nt: TGTGCCTGCCAGGGTCGCGAAAAACTGTTTTTT; CDR3aa: CACQGREKLFF
v_gene: TRBV28; j_gene: TRBJ2-6; abundance: many; d_gene: TRBD2; len: 16; CDR3nt: TGTGCCAGCACCCCCTCGGGAGGCTCTGGGGCCAACGTCCTGACTTTC; CDR3aa: CASTPSGGSGANVLTF
v_gene: TRBV19; j_gene: TRBJ2-1; abundance: -; d_gene: -; len: 14; CDR3nt: TGTGCCAGTAGTACCTTGTTGTGGGGCCCTGAGCAGTTCTTC; CDR3aa: CASSTLLWGPEQFF
v_gene: TRBV6-2/TRBV6-3; j_gene: TRBJ2-2; abundance: -; d_gene: -; len: 13; CDR3nt: TGTGCCAGCAGTTACAAGAGGGCCGGGGAGCTGCTTTTT; CDR3aa: CASSYKRAGELLF
v_gene: TRBV20-1; j_gene: TRBJ2-2; abundance: -; d_gene: -; len: 14; CDR3nt: TGCAGTGCTCCACTAGGGGGTGGCTCCGGGGAGCTGTTTTTT; CDR3aa: CSAPLGGGSGELFF
v_gene: TRBV2; j_gene: TRBJ1-5; abundance: many; d_gene: -; len: 14; CDR3nt: TGTGCCAGCGAGGACAGTTTTAGCAATCAGCCCCAGCATTTT; CDR3aa: CASEDSFSNQPQHF
v_gene: TRBV11-2; j_gene: TRBJ2-2; abundance: -; d_gene: TRBD1; len: 14; CDR3nt: TGTGCCAGCAGTCCGGACAGGGGGCGAGAGGAGCTGTTTTTT; CDR3aa: CASSPDRGREELFF
v_gene: TRBV29-1; j_gene: TRBJ2-5; abundance: few; d_gene: TRBD2; len: 15; CDR3nt: TGCAGCGTTGGACTAGCGGGAGTGGGACAAGAGACCCAGTACTTC; CDR3aa: CSVGLAGVGQETQYF
v_gene: TRBV7-9; j_gene: TRBJ2-5; abundance: few; d_gene: TRBD1; len: 15; CDR3nt: TGTGCCAGCAGACCGACAGGGGGCGGGACCCTGACCCAGTACTTC; CDR3aa: CASRPTGGGTLTQYF
v_gene: TRBV20-1; j_gene: TRBJ2-7; abundance: many; d_gene: -; len: 11; CDR3nt: TGCAGTGCTGGGACATACTACGAGCAGTACTTC; CDR3aa: CSAGTYYEQYF
v_gene: TRBV28; j_gene: TRBJ2-5; abundance: -; d_gene: TRBD2; len: 17; CDR3nt: TGTGCCAGCAGTTTATACTCTGGCGGGGGGTACCAAGAGACCCAGTACTTC; CDR3aa: CASSLYSGGGYQETQYF
v_gene: TRBV6-1; j_gene: TRBJ1-1; abundance: -; d_gene: -; len: 16; CDR3nt: TGTGCCAGCAGACGCGCCCCCAGGGGCGTTGACACTGAAGCTTTCTTT; CDR3aa: CASRRAPRGVDTEAFF
v_gene: TRBV20-1; j_gene: TRBJ2-5; abundance: few; d_gene: -; len: 13; CDR3nt: TGCAGTGCACTAGTCGGACAGAAAGAGACCCAGTACTTC; CDR3aa: CSALVGQKETQYF
v_gene: TRBV12-3/TRBV12-4; j_gene: TRBJ1-5; abundance: -; d_gene: TRBD1; len: 11; CDR3nt: TGTGCCAGCAGCGGACAGGGACCCCAGCATTTT; CDR3aa: CASSGQGPQHF
v_gene: TRBV12-3/TRBV12-4; j_gene: TRBJ2-4; abundance: -; d_gene: -; len: 16; CDR3nt: TGTGCCAGCAGTTTAGGGCAGGGTGCGACCAAAAACATTCAGTACTTC; CDR3aa: CASSLGQGATKNIQYF
v_gene: TRBV19; j_gene: TRBJ1-1; abundance: -; d_gene: -; len: 14; CDR3nt: TGTGCCAGTAGTATAGAGGGGGGATCCACTGAAGCTTTCTTT; CDR3aa: CASSIEGGSTEAFF
v_gene: TRBV7-3; j_gene: TRBJ2-1; abundance: -; d_gene: -; len: 16; CDR3nt: TGTGCCAGCAGCCCGCGGAGGGGGAACTCCTACAATGAGCAGTTCTTC; CDR3aa: CASSPRRGNSYNEQFF
v_gene: TRBV6-2/TRBV6-3; j_gene: TRBJ2-6; abundance: many; d_gene: TRBD1; len: 21; CDR3nt: TGTGCCAGCAGTTACCAGATCGACCGACAGGGTACTTCCTCTGGGGCCAACGTCCTGACTTTC; CDR3aa: CASSYQIDRQGTSSGANVLTF
v_gene: TRBV3-1; j_gene: TRBJ1-1; abundance: few; d_gene: -; len: 14; CDR3nt: TGTGCCAGCAGCCAAGATGGTTATAACACTGAAGCTTTCTTT; CDR3aa: CASSQDGYNTEAFF